The 30 T cell receptor beta chains reported below all come from one sample, sequenced in a study of OX40 agonist ivuxolimab in advanced cancers. Here immunoSEQ multiplex PCR was the method, and the copy in TCRdb shows in-frame clones only, minus some. The table includes under 20,000 clones, roughly nine tenths detected once. Source: CD4+ or CD8+ T cells sorted from blood, taken in a trial of the OX40 agonist ivuxolimab. The source is an adult with an advanced solid tumor such as melanoma, head and neck, liver or kidney cancer.

The V gene is TRBV19, the J gene TRBJ2-2; 9 bases are a match to TRBD2. The J segment lost 3 bases and the V segment lost 7 bases, leaving 9 bases of the junction unmatched. Germline lookup yields CDR1 LNHDA and CDR2 SQIVND (reference sequence). This CDR3 is 16 amino acids long. The CDR3 sequence: CASTLGLAMDTGELFF. The CDR3, as DNA: TGTGCCAGTACCCTGGGACTAGCCATGGACACCGGGGAGCTGTTTTTT.

The chain combines TRBV5-1 with TRBJ2-2; D gene uncertain. Trimming pared 2 bases from V and 8 bases from J, leaving 16 bases between. The length of the CDR3 is 15 residues. Germline-derived CDR1 and CDR2 are SGHRS and YFSETQ. CDR3 protein: CASSLRTSEGGELFF. The CDR3 coding sequence is TGCGCCAGCAGCTTACGGACGTCTGAAGGGGGGGAGCTGTTTTTT.

The J gene is TRBJ2-6, the V gene TRBV6-5, with D uncertain. V lost 8 bases to trimming and J lost 7 bases, with 9 bases between them. This CDR3 is built from 12 residues. The V gene's germline CDR1 is MNHEY and CDR2 SVGAGI. CDR3 in amino acids: CASASGANVLTF. Here the CDR3 DNA reads TGTGCCAGCGCATCGGGTGCCAACGTCCTGACTTTC.

The table lists this clone with a few counts. J is TRBJ2-1 and V is TRBV6-4, with 9 bases aligning to TRBD2. The trim removed 6 bases at V and 4 bases at J, leaving 7 bases unmatched. Germline V gene data show CDR1 as MRHNA and CDR2 as SNTAGT. The CDR3 runs 15 residues. The CDR3, as DNA: TGTGCCAGCAGCTATGTTAGCGGGAGTTACAATGAGCAGTTCTTC. Its translation is CASSYVSGSYNEQFF.

This chain joins TRBV27 and TRBJ2-6; D unresolved. CDR3 size: 18 residues. Germline CDR1 is MNHEY and CDR2 is SMNVEV (reference sequence). V gave up 0 bases and J gave up 0 bases, with 12 bases separating them. The CDR3 loop reads CASSLSVQVSSGANVLTF. The CDR3 bases are TGTGCCAGCAGTTTATCGGTACAAGTCAGCTCTGGGGCCAACGTCCTGACTTTC.

The genes are TRBV7-9 and TRBJ2-3; 7 bases match TRBD1. V lost 5 bases to trimming and J lost 0 bases; unmatched junction nucleotides: 8. Germline V gives CDR1 SEHNR, CDR2 FQNEAQ (reference sequence). The CDR3 has 16 residues. Here the CDR3 reads CASSPRTGSSTDTQYF. CDR3 nucleotides: TGTGCCAGCAGCCCCCGGACAGGCTCTAGCACAGATACGCAGTATTTT.

This chain links TRBV29-1 with TRBJ1-1; D is perhaps TRBD1 (5 bases). This CDR3 contains 11 residues. The germline CDR1 and CDR2 sequences are SQVTM and ANQGSEA. Between the trimmed V and J ends, which lost 1 base and 8 bases, there was a span of 8 bases. The CDR3 is CSVEGGREAFF. The CDR3 DNA reads TGCAGCGTTGAAGGGGGCCGGGAAGCTTTCTTT.

The chain carries TRBV5-1 and TRBJ2-3; 8 bases match TRBD1. The CDR3 covers 19 residues. V was clipped by 0 bases and J by 2 bases; unmatched bases: 14. Per germline, CDR1 SGHRS and CDR2 YFSETQ. CDR3 residues: CASSLVGSAQGAVTDTQYF. CDR3 DNA: TGCGCCAGCAGCTTGGTAGGATCCGCGCAGGGGGCAGTCACAGATACGCAGTATTTT.

The chain carries TRBV11-3 and TRBJ2-3; 7 bases line up with TRBD2. CDR3 length equals 19 residues. Germline lookup yields CDR1 SGHNT and CDR2 YENEEA. V shed 1 base, J shed 0 bases, and the junction held 13 bases outside the gene matches. CDR3 residues: CASSLASHLAVASTDTQYF. The DNA of the CDR3 is TGTGCCAGCAGCTTAGCCTCCCACCTAGCGGTTGCTAGCACAGATACGCAGTATTTT.

The V call is TRBV2, the J call TRBJ1-4; D is possibly TRBD1 (6 bases). The germline V gene encodes CDR1 SNHLY and CDR2 FYNNEI. CDR3 length equals 14 residues. V was trimmed by 7 bases and J by 8 bases, leaving 17 bases between them. CDR3 region: CASIWRDKGEKLFF. The CDR3 DNA follows: TGTGCCAGCATTTGGAGGGACAAGGGGGAAAAACTGTTTTTT.

The chain joins TRBV7-3 to TRBJ2-2; a possible D gene is TRBD1 (6 bases). The germline V gene encodes CDR1 SGHTA and CDR2 FQGTGA. This CDR3 is 15 amino acids long. The V end lost 2 bases, the J end lost 5 bases, and 12 bases lay between the germline ends. CDR3 coding DNA: TGTGCCAGCAGCTTAGATGTGGGGGCAACCGGGGAGCTGTTTTTT. It yields the protein CASSLDVGATGELFF.

The chain couples TRBV5-1 to TRBJ1-5; D is unresolved. V shed 0 bases and J shed 0 bases, with 7 bases lying between them. The CDR3 runs to 15 residues. Germline CDR1 and CDR2: SGHRS and YFSETQ. CDR3 in DNA: TGCGCCAGCAGCTTGGACTCTTTTAGCAATCAGCCCCAGCATTTT. It specifies CASSLDSFSNQPQHF. Based on the CDR3 plus reference TRBV5-1 and TRBJ1-5, the full variable domain is KAGVTQTPRYLIKTRGQQVTLSCSPISGHRSVSWYQQTPGQGLQFLFEYFSETQRNKGNFPGRFSGRQFSNSRSEMNVSTLELGDSALYLCASSLDSFSNQPQHFGDGTRLSIL.

As concerns this clone: At one end the junction does not follow the germline gene, possibly because of a read error. The V gene is TRBV7-9, the J gene TRBJ2-6; D is unclear. Germline V gene lookup returns CDR1 SEHNR and CDR2 FQNEAQ (reference sequence). The CDR3 totals 15 residues. The CDR3 DNA reads TGCGCCAGCAGCCAACAGAGCTCTGGGGCCAACGTCCTGACTTTC. This gives the protein CASSQQSSGANVLTF.

The chain employs TRBV30 and TRBJ1-1; no clear D. V was cut by 2 bases and J by 1 base, with 11 bases left in between. Germline CDR1 reads GTSNPN; CDR2 reads SVGIG (reference sequence). CDR3 length: 14 amino acids. CDR3 sequence reads: CAWSKLVPNTEAFF. The DNA for the CDR3 is TGTGCCTGGAGTAAGTTGGTCCCGAACACTGAAGCTTTCTTT.

The chain recombines TRBV19 with TRBJ2-2; D is unresolved. This CDR3 spans 13 amino acids. Per germline, CDR1 LNHDA and CDR2 SQIVND (reference sequence). Trimming shortened V by 5 bases and J by 8 bases, and 12 bases separated the two germline ends. CDR3 sequence: CASSPRSQGELFF. Here the CDR3 DNA reads TGTGCCAGTAGTCCCCGTAGTCAGGGGGAGCTGTTTTTT.

For this clone: An end of the junction does not agree with germline; a read error may underlie this. The rearrangement joins TRBV19 to TRBJ1-1, with D possibly being TRBD1 (6 bases). The CDR3 is 14 amino acids. Germline-derived CDR1 and CDR2 are LNHDA and SQIVND (reference sequence). The CDR3: CARISGEVKTEAFF. CDR3 coding DNA: TGTGCCCGTATTTCAGGGGAAGTGAAGACTGAAGCTTTCTTT.

This chain links TRBV9 with TRBJ2-1; the match to TRBD2 covers 7 bases. CDR1 is SGDLS and CDR2 is YYNGEE in the germline V gene. V was pared by 2 bases and J by 2 bases, with 4 bases of the junction left unmatched. This CDR3 spans 15 amino acids. The CDR3 loop reads CASSVGGGPYNEQFF. CDR3 sequence (DNA): TGTGCCAGCAGCGTCGGGGGAGGGCCCTACAATGAGCAGTTCTTC.

The J gene is TRBJ2-1, the V gene TRBV7-9, with D tentatively TRBD2 (7 bases). Per the germline V gene, CDR1 is SEHNR and CDR2 is FQNEAQ (reference sequence). Trimming stripped 5 bases from V and 7 bases from J, with 21 bases between. This CDR3 is built from 16 residues. The CDR3 here is CASSPRGGGQSNEQFF. The CDR3 region has the DNA TGTGCCAGCAGCCCGCGCGGCGGGGGACAATCGAATGAGCAGTTCTTC.

In the case of this clone: Other DNA sequences in this specimen translate into the identical CDR3. The V call is TRBV19, the J call TRBJ1-4; D is possibly TRBD1 (5 bases). In germline, CDR1 is LNHDA, CDR2 SQIVND (reference sequence). With 6 bases removed from V and 8 bases from J, the gap between germline ends came to 16 bases. This CDR3 has 14 residues. CDR3 nucleotides: TGTGCCAGTAGCCGCGGGACGGCAAACGAAAAACTGTTTTTT. Protein: CASSRGTANEKLFF.

The CDR3 loop reads CASSVTTGGSGNTIYF. The CDR3 coding sequence is TGTGCCAGCAGCGTAACTACAGGGGGCTCCGGAAACACCATATATTTT. This chain joins TRBV7-2 and TRBJ1-3; 9 bases line up with TRBD1. Germline CDR1 reads SGHTA; CDR2 reads FQGNSA. This CDR3 spans 16 amino acids. The trim removed 5 bases at V and 4 bases at J, leaving 9 bases unmatched.

This clone was seen only once. This sequence joins TRBV2 and TRBJ2-7; 8 nucleotides match TRBD2. The CDR3 sequence is 13 residues long. CDR1 and CDR2 (germline): SNHLY, FYNNEI. The trim removed 6 bases at V and 1 base at J, leaving 2 bases unmatched. The CDR3 DNA reads TGTGCCAGCAGCCGGGGGGGTTCCTACGAGCAGTACTTC. Translating it yields CASSRGGSYEQYF.

The rearrangement joins TRBV7-2 to TRBJ2-2; the D gene is possibly TRBD1 (5 bases). With 5 bases removed from V and 4 bases from J, the gap between germline ends came to 17 bases. Germline loops: CDR1 SGHTA, CDR2 FQGNSA. The CDR3 runs 16 residues. The CDR3 loop reads CASSPRQRSSTGELFF. CDR3 DNA sequence: TGTGCCAGCAGCCCACGACAGAGATCTAGCACCGGGGAGCTGTTTTTT.

This rearrangement joins TRBV19 to TRBJ1-2; the D gene is possibly TRBD1 (5 bases). V was clipped by 6 bases and J by 0 bases, with 11 bases between them. Germline V CDR1 and CDR2: LNHDA, SQIVND (reference sequence). This CDR3 spans 14 amino acids. In nucleotides, the CDR3 is TGTGCCAGTAGAGTAAGGGGCGCTAACTATGGCTACACCTTC. Its translation is CASRVRGANYGYTF.

The CDR3 DNA reads TGTGCCAGCAGCTTTGGGGCCCCCTACGAGCAGTACTTC. Its protein product is CASSFGAPYEQYF. The gene calls are TRBV7-3 and TRBJ2-7; TRBD1 might be the D (5 bases). V shed 3 bases and J shed 2 bases, with 8 bases lying between them. The CDR3 has 13 residues. The germline V gene has CDR1 SGHTA and CDR2 FQGTGA. The variable domain in full, completed from reference TRBV7-3 and TRBJ2-7, reads GAGVSQTPSNKVTEKGKYVELRCDPISGHTALYWYRQSLGQGPEFLIYFQGTGAADDSGLPNDRFFAVRPEGSVSTLKIQRTERGDSAVYLCASSFGAPYEQYFGPGTRLTVT.

This chain joins TRBV5-1 and TRBJ2-7, with 8 bases identical to TRBD1. This CDR3 has 14 amino acids. Trimming took 3 bases from V and 5 from J; bases not matched to a gene: 7. The germline CDR1 and CDR2 sequences are SGHRS and YFSETQ. CDR3 bases: TGCGCCAGCAGCTCGGACAGGGTAGATCACGAGCAGTACTTC. It encodes CASSSDRVDHEQYF.

The gene calls are TRBV5-1 and TRBJ1-1, with 8 nucleotides matching TRBD1. After removal of 4 bases from V and 6 bases from J, the junction contained 5 bases not matched to a gene. There are 13 residues in the CDR3. CDR1 and CDR2 (germline): SGHRS, YFSETQ. Here the CDR3 DNA reads TGCGCCAGCAGCCCAGGACAGGGCCCTGAAGCTTTCTTT. Protein: CASSPGQGPEAFF.

The rearrangement joins TRBV9 to TRBJ1-3; no firm D call. The CDR3 runs 16 residues. The germline CDR1 and CDR2 sequences are SGDLS and YYNGEE. V dropped 0 bases and J dropped 0 bases, with 10 bases sitting between them. CDR3 coding DNA: TGTGCCAGCAGCGTAGGTAGGCGGCACTCTGGAAACACCATATATTTT. Translation: CASSVGRRHSGNTIYF.

J is TRBJ2-2 and V is TRBV19, with 10 nucleotides matching TRBD2. This CDR3 region has 15 residues. V shed 4 bases and J 3 bases; nucleotides not matched to a gene: 2. Germline assignment: CDR1 LNHDA and CDR2 SQIVND (reference sequence). The CDR3 loop reads CASSSSGGHTGELFF. DNA for the CDR3: TGTGCCAGTAGTAGTAGCGGGGGGCACACCGGGGAGCTGTTTTTT.

This chain joins TRBV7-2 and TRBJ2-1, with D unclear. The germline V gene has CDR1 SGHTA and CDR2 FQGNSA. This CDR3 is built from 17 residues. V dropped 5 bases and J dropped 7 bases, with 24 bases sitting between them. CDR3 in DNA: TGTGCCAGCAGCCTCCAACCCGAGGTGACGGTAAGGAATGAGCAGTTCTTC. Its protein product is CASSLQPEVTVRNEQFF.

The chain is built from TRBV6-6 and TRBJ2-2; D may be TRBD2 (6 bases). The CDR3 extends over 13 amino acids. Trimming took off 2 bases at V and 5 bases at J, with 6 bases between the two ends. CDR1 and CDR2 (germline): MNHNY, SVGAGI (reference sequence). The CDR3 nucleotides are TGTGCCAGCAGTTACGGGGGGACCGGGGAGCTGTTTTTT. It translates to CASSYGGTGELFF.